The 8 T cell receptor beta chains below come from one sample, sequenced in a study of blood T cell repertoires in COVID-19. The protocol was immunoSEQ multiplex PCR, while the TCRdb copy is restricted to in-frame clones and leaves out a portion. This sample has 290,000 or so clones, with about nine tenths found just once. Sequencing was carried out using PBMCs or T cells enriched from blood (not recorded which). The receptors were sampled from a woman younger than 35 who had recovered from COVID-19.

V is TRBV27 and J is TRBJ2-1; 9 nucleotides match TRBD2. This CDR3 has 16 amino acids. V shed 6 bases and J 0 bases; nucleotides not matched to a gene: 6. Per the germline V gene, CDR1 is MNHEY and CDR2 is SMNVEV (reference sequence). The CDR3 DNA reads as TGTGCCAGCAGCATACTAGCGGGCAGCTCCTACAATGAGCAGTTCTTC. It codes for CASSILAGSSYNEQFF.

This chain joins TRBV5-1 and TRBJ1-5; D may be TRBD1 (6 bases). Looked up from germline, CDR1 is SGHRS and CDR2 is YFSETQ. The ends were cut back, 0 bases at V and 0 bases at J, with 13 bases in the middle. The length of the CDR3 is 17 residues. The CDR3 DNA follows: TGCGCCAGCAGCTTGGGGGGGCAGGACCCTAGCAATCAGCCCCAGCATTTT. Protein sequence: CASSLGGQDPSNQPQHF. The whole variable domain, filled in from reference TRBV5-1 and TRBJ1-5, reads KAGVTQTPRYLIKTRGQQVTLSCSPISGHRSVSWYQQTPGQGLQFLFEYFSETQRNKGNFPGRFSGRQFSNSRSEMNVSTLELGDSALYLCASSLGGQDPSNQPQHFGDGTRLSIL.

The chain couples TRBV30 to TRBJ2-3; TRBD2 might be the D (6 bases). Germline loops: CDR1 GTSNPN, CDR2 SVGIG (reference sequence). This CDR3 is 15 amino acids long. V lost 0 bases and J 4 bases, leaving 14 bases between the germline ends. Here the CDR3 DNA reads TGTGCCTGGAGTGTGGGGGACTCAGTTTCAGATACGCAGTATTTT. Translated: CAWSVGDSVSDTQYF.

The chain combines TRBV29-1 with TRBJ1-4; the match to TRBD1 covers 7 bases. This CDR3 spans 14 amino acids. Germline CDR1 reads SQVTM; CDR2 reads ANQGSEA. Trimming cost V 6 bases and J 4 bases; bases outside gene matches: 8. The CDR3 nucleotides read TGCAGCGTGTCCAAACAGGGGTTTAATGAAAAACTGTTTTTT. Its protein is CSVSKQGFNEKLFF.

CDR3: CASSLGGARGYEQYF. The CDR3, as DNA: TGTGCCAGCAGCCTGGGGGGGGCAAGGGGTTACGAGCAGTACTTC. J is TRBJ2-7 and V is TRBV28; D is perhaps TRBD2 (7 bases). Germline V CDR1 and CDR2: MDHEN, SYDVKM. Trimming pared 6 bases from V and 4 bases from J, leaving 19 bases between. This CDR3 spans 15 amino acids.

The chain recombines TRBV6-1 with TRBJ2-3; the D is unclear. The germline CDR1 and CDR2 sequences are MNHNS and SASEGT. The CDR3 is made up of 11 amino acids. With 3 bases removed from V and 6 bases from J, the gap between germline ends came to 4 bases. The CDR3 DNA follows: TGTGCCAGCAGTGACAGGGATACGCAGTATTTT. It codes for CASSDRDTQYF.

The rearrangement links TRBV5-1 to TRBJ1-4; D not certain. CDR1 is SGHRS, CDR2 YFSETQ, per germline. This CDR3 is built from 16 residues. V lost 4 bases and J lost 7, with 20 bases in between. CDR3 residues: CASSLSGGPETEKLFF. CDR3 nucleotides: TGCGCCAGCAGCCTCAGCGGCGGACCCGAAACTGAAAAACTGTTTTTT.

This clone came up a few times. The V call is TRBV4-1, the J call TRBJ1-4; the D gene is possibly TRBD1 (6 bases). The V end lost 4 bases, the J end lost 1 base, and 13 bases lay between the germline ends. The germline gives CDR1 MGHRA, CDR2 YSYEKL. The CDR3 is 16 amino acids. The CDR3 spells CASSPPIRGTNEKLFF. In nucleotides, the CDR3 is TGCGCCAGCAGCCCACCGATCAGGGGAACTAATGAAAAACTGTTTTTT.